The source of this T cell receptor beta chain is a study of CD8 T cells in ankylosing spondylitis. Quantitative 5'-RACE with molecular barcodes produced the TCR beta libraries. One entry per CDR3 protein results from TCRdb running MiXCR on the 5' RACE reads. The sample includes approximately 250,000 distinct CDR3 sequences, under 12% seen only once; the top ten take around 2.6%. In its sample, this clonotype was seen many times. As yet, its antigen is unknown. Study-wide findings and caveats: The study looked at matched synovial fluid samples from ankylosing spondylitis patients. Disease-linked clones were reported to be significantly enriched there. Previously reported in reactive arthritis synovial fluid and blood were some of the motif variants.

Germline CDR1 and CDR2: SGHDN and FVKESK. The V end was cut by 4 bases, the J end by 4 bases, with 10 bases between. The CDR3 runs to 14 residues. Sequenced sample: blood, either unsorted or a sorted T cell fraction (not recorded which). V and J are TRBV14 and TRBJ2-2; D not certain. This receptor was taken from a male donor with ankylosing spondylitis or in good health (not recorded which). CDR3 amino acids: CASSRSGSTGELFF. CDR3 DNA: TGTGCCAGCAGCCGGTCCGGGTCCACCGGGGAGCTGTTTTTT.